The 21 T cell receptor beta chains below were found in one sample sequenced in a study of blood T cell repertoires in COVID-19. Profiling relied on immunoSEQ multiplex PCR, and the TCRdb table lists in-frame clones only, not all of them. The profile shows 330,000 or so clones, 75% to 90% of them singletons. The sample taken for sequencing was PBMCs or T cells enriched from blood (not recorded which). The source is a man aged 25 to 45 who had recovered from COVID-19.

The chain employs TRBV3-1 (or the pseudogene TRBV3-2) and TRBJ2-3; D is uncertain. The V gene lost 4 bases and the J gene lost 0 bases, with 5 bases spanning the gap. CDR1 and CDR2 (germline): LGHDT, YNNKEL (reference sequence). This CDR3 has 13 amino acids. The CDR3 nucleotides read TGTGCCAGCAGCCCTTTTAGCACAGATACGCAGTATTTT. Translating it yields CASSPFSTDTQYF.

The V and J genes are TRBV7-9 and TRBJ1-1; TRBD1 might be the D (6 bases). CDR1 is SEHNR, CDR2 FQNEAQ, per germline (reference sequence). The germline V and J ends were trimmed by 5 bases and 1 base, with 11 bases remaining between them. This CDR3 comprises 14 residues. The CDR3 loop reads CASSLGQKNTEAFF. CDR3 DNA sequence: TGTGCCAGCAGCCTTGGACAGAAGAACACTGAAGCTTTCTTT.

The chain employs TRBV28 and TRBJ2-2; tentative D call: TRBD1 (6 bases). Germline loops: CDR1 MDHEN, CDR2 SYDVKM. Trimming pared 11 bases from V and 6 bases from J, leaving 16 bases between. The CDR3 is 13 residues long. In nucleotides, the CDR3 is TGTGCCTGCGACAGGAGTCGGGCCGGGGAGCTGTTTTTT. Amino acid sequence: CACDRSRAGELFF.

The chain links TRBV5-4 to TRBJ1-3, with D hard to call. Germline V gives CDR1 SGHNT, CDR2 YYREEE (reference sequence). Trimming left V 4 bases short and J 4 bases short, with 15 bases between. The CDR3 consists of 15 residues. The CDR3 protein is CASSEQNKAGNTIYF. The CDR3 DNA is TGTGCCAGCAGCGAACAGAACAAGGCAGGAAACACCATATATTTT. The full variable domain, in which reference TRBV5-4 and TRBJ1-3 provide the parts outside the CDR3, is ETGVTQSPTHLIKTRGQQVTLRCSSQSGHNTVSWYQQALGQGPQFIFQYYREEENGRGNFPPRFSGLQFPNYSSELNVNALELDDSALYLCASSEQNKAGNTIYFGEGSWLTVV.

The chain uses TRBV19 and TRBJ1-5; weak D call: TRBD1 (5 bases). The CDR3 is 12 amino acids. The V and J ends lost 3 bases and 6 bases respectively, with 6 bases between them. The germline CDR1 and CDR2 sequences are LNHDA and SQIVND (reference sequence). CDR3 sequence: CASSIRVQPQHF. The CDR3 nucleotides are TGTGCCAGTAGTATCAGGGTTCAGCCCCAGCATTTT.

J is TRBJ2-5 and V is TRBV7-2, with 8 bases fitting TRBD2. The ends lost 5 bases at V and 7 bases at J; junction bases unmatched: 12. Germline values: CDR1 SGHTA, CDR2 FQGNSA. The length of the CDR3 is 15 residues. CDR3 sequence (DNA): TGTGCCAGCAGCCCATCCGGGGGGGCGACGGGGACCCAGTACTTC. This translates into CASSPSGGATGTQYF. Filled out from reference TRBV7-2 and TRBJ2-5, the complete variable domain reads GAGVSQSPSNKVTEKGKDVELRCDPISGHTALYWYRQSLGQGLEFLIYFQGNSAPDKSGLPSDRFSAERTGGSVSTLTIQRTQQEDSAVYLCASSPSGGATGTQYFGPGTRLLVL.

The rearrangement uses TRBV11-1 and TRBJ1-2; 8 bases match TRBD1. J was trimmed by 8 bases and V by 4 bases; bases with no gene match: 6. This CDR3 has 13 residues. Germline V lookup: CDR1 SGHAT, CDR2 FQDESV (reference sequence). The CDR3 bases are TGTGCCAGCAGCTCGGACAGGGACGACGGCTACACCTTC. Protein: CASSSDRDDGYTF.

The chain employs TRBV6-5 and TRBJ1-1; D possibly corresponds to TRBD1 (5 bases). The CDR3 loop spans 12 amino acids. V lost 5 bases, J lost 7 bases, and 11 bases lay in between. The germline CDR1 and CDR2 sequences are MNHEY and SVGAGI. CDR3 in amino acids: CASSRRGGEAFF. CDR3 nucleotide sequence: TGTGCCAGCAGTCGCCGGGGGGGTGAAGCTTTCTTT.

The chain combines TRBV28 with TRBJ1-2; TRBD1 matches at 9 bases. Germline CDR1 reads MDHEN; CDR2 reads SYDVKM. The CDR3 is made up of 14 amino acids. After removal of 6 bases from V and 5 bases from J, the junction contained 7 bases not matched to a gene. DNA for the CDR3: TGTGCCAGCAGGGGGCAACAGGGGGCGTATGGCTACACCTTC. Encoded protein: CASRGQQGAYGYTF.

The chain links TRBV30 to TRBJ1-5, with 7 bases lining up with TRBD1. CDR1 GTSNPN and CDR2 SVGIG come from the germline V gene (reference sequence). The CDR3 has 14 residues. V lost 3 bases, J lost 5 bases, and 7 bases stayed unmatched. The CDR3 coding sequence is TGTGCCTGGAGCCCCGGGAGGGGGCATCAGCCCCAGCATTTT. This codes for CAWSPGRGHQPQHF.

This clone was seen only a few times. The V and J genes are TRBV19 and TRBJ2-5, with TRBD2 matching 9 bases. The CDR3 is 14 amino acids. V dropped 4 bases and J dropped 5; count of bases not matched to a gene: 5. CDR1 is LNHDA, CDR2 SQIVND, per germline (reference sequence). Here the CDR3 reads CASSSSGGGETQYF. The CDR3 DNA reads TGTGCCAGTAGTAGTAGCGGGGGCGGGGAGACCCAGTACTTC.

J is TRBJ2-1 and V is TRBV7-3; 8 nucleotides align to TRBD1. The junction had 11 bases not matched to a gene; V was cut back by 2 bases and J by 2 bases. Germline assignment: CDR1 SGHTA and CDR2 FQGTGA. The CDR3 spans 18 residues. Written as DNA, the CDR3 is TGTGCCAGCAGCTTAGGCCCGCCGGACAGGGCAACCTACAATGAGCAGTTCTTC. Translated: CASSLGPPDRATYNEQFF.

This chain connects TRBV6-5 to TRBJ1-2; 8 bases match TRBD1. J lost 3 bases, V lost 5 bases, and 2 bases had no gene match. Germline CDR1 MNHEY, CDR2 SVGAGI. The CDR3 runs 13 residues. The CDR3 region is CASSTTGDYGYTF. CDR3 in DNA: TGTGCCAGCAGTACGACAGGGGACTATGGCTACACCTTC.

V gene TRBV28 combines with J gene TRBJ1-2, with a tentative D call TRBD1 (6 bases). V lost 1 base to trimming and J lost 7 bases, with 13 bases between them. CDR3 length: 14 amino acids. CDR1 MDHEN and CDR2 SYDVKM come from the germline V gene. CDR3: CASSLLQGRGGYTF. CDR3 coding DNA: TGTGCCAGCAGTTTATTACAGGGAAGAGGTGGCTACACCTTC.

This clone was counted only a few times. The chain uses TRBV13 and TRBJ1-4; weak D call: TRBD1 (5 bases). The germline gives CDR1 PRHDT, CDR2 FYEKMQ (reference sequence). Trimming pared 3 bases from V and 4 bases from J, leaving 9 bases between. There are 14 residues in the CDR3. CDR3 residues: CASSFRQLNEKLFF. CDR3 nucleotide sequence: TGTGCCAGCAGCTTTCGACAGCTTAATGAAAAACTGTTTTTT.

The rearrangement uses TRBV7-9 and TRBJ1-2; tentatively, D is TRBD1 (6 bases). The CDR3 spans 13 residues. The V gene's germline CDR1 is SEHNR and CDR2 FQNEAQ (reference sequence). V was pared by 5 bases and J by 8 bases, with 15 bases between. This CDR3 reads CASSPLQGTGYTF. CDR3 nucleotide sequence: TGTGCCAGCAGCCCTTTACAGGGTACGGGCTACACCTTC. Full variable domain (missing parts from reference TRBV7-9 and TRBJ1-2): DTGVSQNPRHKITKRGQNVTFRCDPISEHNRLYWYRQTLGQGPEFLTYFQNEAQLEKSRLLSDRFSAERPKGSFSTLEIQRTEQGDSAMYLCASSPLQGTGYTFGSGTRLTVV.

J is TRBJ2-3 and V is TRBV4-2; D might be TRBD2 (6 bases). Trimming shortened V by 1 base and J by 6 bases, and 11 bases separated the two germline ends. CDR3 size: 14 residues. CDR1 is LGHNA and CDR2 is YNFKEQ in the germline V gene. CDR3 nucleotide sequence: TGTGCCAGCAGCCAAGCCGATCGGGGGGATACGCAGTATTTT. Translating gives CASSQADRGDTQYF.

In its sample, this clone was seen once. The chain combines TRBV19 with TRBJ1-1; possible D gene TRBD1, 6 bases. Germline-derived CDR1 and CDR2 are LNHDA and SQIVND (reference sequence). V was shortened by 2 bases and J by 1 base, with 14 bases between the two germline ends. The CDR3 sequence is 16 residues long. The CDR3, as DNA: TGTGCCAGTAGTATACCTTACAGGGTGTCGAACACTGAAGCTTTCTTT. This encodes CASSIPYRVSNTEAFF.

This clone showed up just once. At one boundary the junction diverges from the germline segment, which might be a read error. The rearrangement links TRBV28 to TRBJ1-2; 11 bases match TRBD1. CDR3 size: 12 residues. The germline CDR1 and CDR2 sequences are MDHEN and SYDVKM. CDR3 nucleotides: TGTGCCAGCACCCGGGACAGGGGGTTTTTGGGCTTC. Amino acids: CASTRDRGFLGF.

V and J are TRBV5-1 and TRBJ1-4, with D maybe TRBD1 (5 bases). The CDR3 runs 13 residues. The V end was cut by 4 bases, the J end by 3 bases, with 7 bases between. Looked up from germline, CDR1 is SGHRS and CDR2 is YFSETQ. The CDR3 reads CASSGAANEKLFF. The DNA of the CDR3 is TGCGCCAGCAGCGGGGCCGCTAATGAAAAACTGTTTTTT. The full variable domain, rest sourced from reference TRBV5-1 and TRBJ1-4, is KAGVTQTPRYLIKTRGQQVTLSCSPISGHRSVSWYQQTPGQGLQFLFEYFSETQRNKGNFPGRFSGRQFSNSRSEMNVSTLELGDSALYLCASSGAANEKLFFGSGTQLSVL.

The chain joins TRBV14 to TRBJ1-6; 7 nucleotides line up with TRBD1. Trimming took 4 bases from V and 10 from J; bases not matched to a gene: 10. The CDR3 consists of 15 residues. Germline assignment: CDR1 SGHDN and CDR2 FVKESK. The CDR3 here is CASSLRTGGGSPLHF. The CDR3 nucleotides read TGTGCCAGCAGCCTCCGGACAGGAGGCGGCTCACCCCTCCACTTT.